This T cell receptor beta chain came from a study of T cell responses to AZD1222 COVID-19 vaccine. As regards this clone: Its antigen is unidentified.

TCRdb's table, derived via immunoSEQ multiplex PCR, lists solely in-frame clones and lacks some. The repertoire consists of 130,000 or so clones, with 93% occurring once and the leading ten covering more than 2.5%. Study-wide findings and caveats: White British donors predominated, females outnumbered males, and clonal diversity was possibly underestimated.

The sequenced sample was peripheral blood, obtained on day 0 of AZD1222 vaccination. This receptor was taken from an adult in good health.

The CDR3 spells CASRMRVNTEAFF. Here the CDR3 DNA reads TGTGCCAGCCGAATGCGAGTGAACACTGAAGCTTTCTTT. The gene calls are TRBV27 and TRBJ1-1; D is unclear. Germline CDR1 reads MNHEY; CDR2 reads SMNVEV (reference sequence). V lost 8 bases and J lost 0, with 10 bases in between. CDR3 size: 13 residues.